The 16 T cell receptor beta chains listed next were all sequenced from one sample in a study of blood T cells in healthy people across ages. Using a J-beta primer mix together with a sample-barcoded 5' primer, a second PCR was run for roughly 7 to 11 cycles. A single record per CDR3 protein comes from TCRdb applying MiXCR to the 5' RACE reads. The sample lists 500,000 to 600,000 distinct CDR3 sequences, 25% to 30% occurring once. Sequences were obtained from blood. The receptor set was obtained from a woman in her 70s in good health.

This clonotype was found a few times. The junction and the germline gene differ at one end; a read error may be behind it. The CDR3 region has the DNA TGTGCCTGGGGTGTAAAGAAGGGGGGCACTGAAGCTTTCTTT. Translated, it gives CAWGVKKGGTEAFF. The J gene is TRBJ1-1, the V gene TRBV30; D may be TRBD1 (6 bases). Germline loops: CDR1 GTSNPN, CDR2 SVGIG (reference sequence). There are 14 residues in the CDR3.

The V gene is TRBV6-5, the J gene TRBJ2-1; tentatively, D is TRBD1 or TRBD2 (5 bases each). The end of the DNA fits TRBJ2-5 better, so the J call may be wrong. The CDR3 is 16 amino acids. Germline loops: CDR1 MNHEY, CDR2 SVGAGI. The CDR3 coding sequence is TGTGCCAGCAGTTACGGGACCCACAAGCCCCAAGAGACCCAGTACTTC. Its translation: CASSYGTHKPQETQYF.

This clonotype came up a few times. This chain uses TRBV5-1 with TRBJ1-6; tentatively, D is TRBD1 (6 bases). The length of the CDR3 is 12 residues. Per germline, CDR1 SGHRS and CDR2 YFSETQ. V was clipped by 4 bases and J by 13 bases, with 12 bases between them. The CDR3 DNA is TGCGCCAGCAGCGCCCTCACAGGGCCCCTCCACTTT. Amino acids: CASSALTGPLHF.

For the CDR3, the DNA is TGTGCCACCAGTGGCGGAGCGGGGAGCACAGATACGCAGTATTTT. Encoded protein: CATSGGAGSTDTQYF. The chain joins TRBV24-1 to TRBJ2-3, with 7 bases matching TRBD2. V dropped 5 bases and J dropped 0; count of bases not matched to a gene: 4. The CDR3 totals 15 residues. CDR1 is KGHDR and CDR2 is SFDVKD in the germline V gene.

As regards this clonotype: At one of its ends the junction is not consistent with the germline gene, which may arise from a read error. The CDR3 DNA reads as TGTAGTGCTAGAGATTGGAGGGAGCGGGACCCCCAGTTGGATTCACCCCTCCACTTT. This codes for CSARDWRERDPQLDSPLHF. The chain carries TRBV20-1 and TRBJ1-6, with a possible D match to TRBD1 (5 bases). Germline V CDR1 and CDR2: DFQATT, SNEGSKA (reference sequence). The CDR3 totals 19 residues.

This sequence joins TRBV12-5 and TRBJ2-7, with D perhaps TRBD2 (6 bases). Germline V gene data show CDR1 as LGHNT and CDR2 as FRNRAP. The CDR3 covers 14 residues. The V gene lost 4 bases and the J gene lost 5 bases, with 15 bases spanning the gap. The CDR3 spells CASGSLRGLNEQYF. The CDR3 DNA is TGTGCTAGTGGTTCCCTGAGAGGACTAAACGAGCAGTACTTC.

This clonotype was seen more than once but under ten times. The chain joins TRBV29-1 to TRBJ2-3; a weak D match, TRBD1 (6 bases). Per germline, CDR1 SQVTM and CDR2 ANQGSEA. The CDR3 has 14 amino acids. With 4 bases removed from V and 1 base from J, the gap between germline ends came to 12 bases. In DNA form, the CDR3 reads TGCAGCGTTGGCTGGGGGCCCGGCACAGATACGCAGTATTTT. As protein: CSVGWGPGTDTQYF.

The chain employs TRBV5-6 and TRBJ2-2; the match to TRBD1 covers 8 bases. After removal of 0 bases from V and 7 bases from J, the junction contained 8 bases not matched to a gene. In germline, CDR1 is SGHDT, CDR2 YYEEEE. The CDR3 extends over 16 amino acids. For the CDR3, the DNA is TGTGCCAGCAGCTTGGTAGGGGACAGGAGGATCGGGGAGCTGTTTTTT. This gives the protein CASSLVGDRRIGELFF.

This clonotype showed up just a few times. The chain combines TRBV6-6 with TRBJ1-2, with D possibly being TRBD1 (5 bases). CDR1 is MNHNY and CDR2 is SVGAGI in the germline V gene (reference sequence). V shed 5 bases and J shed 2 bases, with 18 bases lying between them. The CDR3 has 16 amino acids. This CDR3 reads CASSRPGTAHNYGYTF. In nucleotides, the CDR3 is TGTGCCAGCAGTCGCCCGGGGACTGCCCACAACTATGGCTACACCTTC.

This chain joins TRBV7-9 and TRBJ1-1, with D possibly TRBD1 on 5 matching bases. Trimming removed 7 bases at V and 3 bases at J, with 12 bases between. The CDR3 contains 13 residues. Germline V gene data show CDR1 as SEHNR and CDR2 as FQNEAQ (reference sequence). Here the CDR3 reads CASTPWGDTEAFF. CDR3 DNA sequence: TGTGCCAGCACCCCGTGGGGGGACACTGAAGCTTTCTTT. Variable domain in full (rest from reference TRBV7-9 and TRBJ1-1): DTGVSQNPRHKITKRGQNVTFRCDPISEHNRLYWYRQTLGQGPEFLTYFQNEAQLEKSRLLSDRFSAERPKGSFSTLEIQRTEQGDSAMYLCASTPWGDTEAFFGQGTRLTVV.

This clonotype came up a few times. V gene TRBV20-1 combines with J gene TRBJ2-5; D unclear. CDR3 length equals 11 residues. CDR1 and CDR2 from the germline V gene are DFQATT and SNEGSKA (reference sequence). Trimming cost V 2 bases and J 4 bases, with 5 bases left between them. CDR3 sequence (DNA): TGCAGTGCTAGATATGGAGAGACCCAGTACTTC. Protein: CSARYGETQYF.

The chain combines TRBV18 with TRBJ2-5; D is ambiguous. TRBJ2-7 matches the DNA end more closely, so the J call is doubtful. This CDR3 has 12 residues. Germline V CDR1 and CDR2: KGHSH, LQKENI. The CDR3 DNA reads as TGTGCCAGCTCACCGGTGACGAACGAGCAGTACTTC. As protein: CASSPVTNEQYF.

CDR3 loop: CSVGQTSGFGELFF. In nucleotides, the CDR3 is TGCAGCGTTGGCCAGACTAGCGGGTTCGGGGAGCTGTTTTTT. The chain joins TRBV29-1 to TRBJ2-2; 10 nucleotides align to TRBD2. Germline V gene lookup returns CDR1 SQVTM and CDR2 ANQGSEA. V trimming: 4 bases; J trimming: 7 bases; junction bases outside the gene matches: 6. The CDR3 extends over 14 amino acids.

The chain joins TRBV4-3 to TRBJ2-3; D is undetermined. The CDR3 spans 13 residues. Trimming stripped 0 bases from V and 7 bases from J, with 8 bases between. The germline gives CDR1 LGHNA, CDR2 YSLEER. The CDR3 DNA follows: TGCGCCAGCAGCCAAGAATCTTCGAATACGCAGTATTTT. It codes for CASSQESSNTQYF.

This clonotype was seen at least ten times. The V and J genes are TRBV3-1 and TRBJ2-5; D is ambiguous. From germline, CDR1 is LGHDT and CDR2 YNNKEL (reference sequence). Between the trimmed V and J ends, which lost 3 bases and 3 bases, there was a span of 8 bases. This CDR3 comprises 13 residues. The CDR3 protein is CASSHMVEETQYF. CDR3 DNA: TGTGCCAGCAGCCATATGGTGGAAGAGACCCAGTACTTC.

This clonotype was observed a handful of times. The J gene is TRBJ1-2, the V gene TRBV20-1; TRBD1 matches at 9 bases. The germline V gene encodes CDR1 DFQATT and CDR2 SNEGSKA (reference sequence). After removal of 5 bases from V and 3 bases from J, the junction contained 10 bases not matched to a gene. The CDR3 contains 15 residues. The CDR3 spells CSAQTGGRLYYGYTF. CDR3 bases: TGCAGTGCTCAAACAGGGGGCAGGCTTTACTATGGCTACACCTTC.